This T cell receptor beta chain derives from a study of identical twins. Study-level findings and limits: Modeled out-of-frame TCR alpha sharing in monozygotic twins fell below observed levels. Reduced insertions were recorded for abundant cord blood beta clonotypes, with no such pattern in memory repertoires. Out-of-frame alpha sequences common to twins were enriched for low generation probability. Invariant MAIT and iNKT cells could partly confound zero-insertion analyses.

Remarks on this clonotype: Its specificity is not known.

CDR1 is SGHDN, CDR2 FVKESK, per germline. V lost 3 bases and J lost 4, with 13 bases in between. The CDR3 contains 14 residues. TCRdb itself ran the 5' RACE reads through MiXCR, one entry per CDR3 protein. The sample lists some 560,000 distinct CDR3 sequences, 7.5% to 10% seen once, with approximately 3.2% in the top ten. These sequences were also reported in another study, on yellow fever vaccine responses in identical twins.

The source is a woman aged 18 to 35 in good health. The rearrangement joins TRBV14 to TRBJ2-7; possible D gene TRBD1, 7 bases. Sample: PBMCs. In DNA, the CDR3 is TGTGCCAGCAGCCACACAGGGGAGGAGTACGAGCAGTACTTC. This codes for CASSHTGEEYEQYF.